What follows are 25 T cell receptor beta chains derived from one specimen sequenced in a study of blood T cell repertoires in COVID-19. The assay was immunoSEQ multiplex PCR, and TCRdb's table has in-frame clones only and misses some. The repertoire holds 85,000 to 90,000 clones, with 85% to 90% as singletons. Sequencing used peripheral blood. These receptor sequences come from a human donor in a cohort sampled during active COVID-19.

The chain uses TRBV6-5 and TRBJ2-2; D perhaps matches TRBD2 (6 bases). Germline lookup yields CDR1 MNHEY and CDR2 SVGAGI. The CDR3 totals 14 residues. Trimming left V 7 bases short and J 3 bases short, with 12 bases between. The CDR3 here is CASIWGEDTGELFF. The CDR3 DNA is TGTGCCAGCATATGGGGGGAGGACACCGGGGAGCTGTTTTTT.

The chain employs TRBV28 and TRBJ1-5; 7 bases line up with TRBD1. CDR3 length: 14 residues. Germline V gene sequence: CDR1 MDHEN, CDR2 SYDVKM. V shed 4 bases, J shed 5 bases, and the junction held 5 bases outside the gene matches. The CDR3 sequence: CASSSRQGDQPQHF. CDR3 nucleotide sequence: TGTGCCAGCAGTTCGCGACAGGGAGATCAGCCCCAGCATTTT. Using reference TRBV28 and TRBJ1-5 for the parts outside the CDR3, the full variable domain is DVKVTQSSRYLVKRTGEKVFLECVQDMDHENMFWYRQDPGLGLRLIYFSYDVKMKEKGDIPEGYSVSREKKERFSLILESASTNQTSMYLCASSSRQGDQPQHFGDGTRLSIL.

CDR3 nucleotide sequence: TGCAGCGTTGCCAGGGGTGATAACTATGGCTACACCTTC. Translating it yields CSVARGDNYGYTF. The gene calls are TRBV29-1 and TRBJ1-2; TRBD1 is a possible D gene (6 bases). The CDR3 sequence is 13 residues long. Between the trimmed V and J ends, which lost 4 bases and 1 base, there was a span of 10 bases. In germline, CDR1 is SQVTM, CDR2 ANQGSEA.

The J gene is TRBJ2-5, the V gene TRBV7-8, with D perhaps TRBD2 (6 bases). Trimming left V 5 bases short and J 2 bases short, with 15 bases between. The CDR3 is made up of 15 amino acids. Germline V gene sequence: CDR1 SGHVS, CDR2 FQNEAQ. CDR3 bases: TGTGCCAGCAGCATACCCCCGGGGGATCAAGAGACCCAGTACTTC. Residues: CASSIPPGDQETQYF.

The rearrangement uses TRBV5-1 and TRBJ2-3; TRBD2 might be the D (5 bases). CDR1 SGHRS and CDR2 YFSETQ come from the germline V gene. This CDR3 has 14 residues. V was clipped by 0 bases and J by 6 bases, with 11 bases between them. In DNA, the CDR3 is TGCGCCAGCAGCTTGGAAGGGCCGGGGGATACGCAGTATTTT. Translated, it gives CASSLEGPGDTQYF.

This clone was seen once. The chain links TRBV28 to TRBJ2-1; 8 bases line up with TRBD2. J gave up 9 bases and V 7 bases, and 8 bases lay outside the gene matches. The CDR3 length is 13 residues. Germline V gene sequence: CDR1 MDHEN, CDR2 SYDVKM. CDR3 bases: TGTGCCAGCACCACCGGTCGGGGGGGTGAGCAGTTCTTC. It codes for CASTTGRGGEQFF.

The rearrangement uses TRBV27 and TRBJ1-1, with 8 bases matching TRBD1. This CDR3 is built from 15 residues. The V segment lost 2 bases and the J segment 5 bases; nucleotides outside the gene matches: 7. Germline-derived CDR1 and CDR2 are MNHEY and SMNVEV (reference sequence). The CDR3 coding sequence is TGTGCCAGCAGTTTACAGGGGGCGCTGGGAACTGAAGCTTTCTTT. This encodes CASSLQGALGTEAFF.

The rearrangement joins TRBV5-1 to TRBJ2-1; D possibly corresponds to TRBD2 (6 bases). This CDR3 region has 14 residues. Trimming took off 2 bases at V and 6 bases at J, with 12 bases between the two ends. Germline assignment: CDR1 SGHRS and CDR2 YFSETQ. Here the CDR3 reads CASSLQTSTNEQFF. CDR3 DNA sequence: TGCGCCAGCAGCTTACAGACTAGTACCAATGAGCAGTTCTTC.

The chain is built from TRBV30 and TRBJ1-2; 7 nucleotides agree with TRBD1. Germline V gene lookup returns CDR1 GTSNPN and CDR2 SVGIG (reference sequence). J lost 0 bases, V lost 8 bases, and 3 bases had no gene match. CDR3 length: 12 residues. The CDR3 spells CAGDRANYGYTF. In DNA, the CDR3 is TGTGCCGGGGACAGAGCTAACTATGGCTACACCTTC.

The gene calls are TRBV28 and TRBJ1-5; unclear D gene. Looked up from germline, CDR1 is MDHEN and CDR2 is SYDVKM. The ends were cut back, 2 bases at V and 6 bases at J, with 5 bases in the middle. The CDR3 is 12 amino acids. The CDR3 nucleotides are TGTGCCAGCAGTTTAGAGTTTCAGCCCCAGCATTTT. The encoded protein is CASSLEFQPQHF.

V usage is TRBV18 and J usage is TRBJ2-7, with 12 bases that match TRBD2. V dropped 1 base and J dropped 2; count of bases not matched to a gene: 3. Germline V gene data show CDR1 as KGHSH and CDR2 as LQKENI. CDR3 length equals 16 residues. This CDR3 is CASSPRLAGDAYEQYF. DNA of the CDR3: TGTGCCAGCTCACCACGACTAGCGGGAGACGCCTACGAGCAGTACTTC.

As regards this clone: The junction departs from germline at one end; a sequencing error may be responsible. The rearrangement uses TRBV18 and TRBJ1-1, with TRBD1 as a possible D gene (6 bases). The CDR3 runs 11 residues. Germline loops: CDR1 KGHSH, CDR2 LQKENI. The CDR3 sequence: CASSGRDTHLF. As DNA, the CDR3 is TGTGCCAGCTCAGGTAGGGACACCCACCTCTTT.

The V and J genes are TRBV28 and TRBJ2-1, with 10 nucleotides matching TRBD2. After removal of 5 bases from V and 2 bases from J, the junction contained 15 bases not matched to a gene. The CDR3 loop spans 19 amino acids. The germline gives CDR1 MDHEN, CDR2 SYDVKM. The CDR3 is CASSPPATSGLGAYNEQFF. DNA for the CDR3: TGTGCCAGCAGTCCTCCTGCGACTAGCGGGTTGGGAGCCTACAATGAGCAGTTCTTC. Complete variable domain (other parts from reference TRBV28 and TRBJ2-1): DVKVTQSSRYLVKRTGEKVFLECVQDMDHENMFWYRQDPGLGLRLIYFSYDVKMKEKGDIPEGYSVSREKKERFSLILESASTNQTSMYLCASSPPATSGLGAYNEQFFGPGTRLTVL.

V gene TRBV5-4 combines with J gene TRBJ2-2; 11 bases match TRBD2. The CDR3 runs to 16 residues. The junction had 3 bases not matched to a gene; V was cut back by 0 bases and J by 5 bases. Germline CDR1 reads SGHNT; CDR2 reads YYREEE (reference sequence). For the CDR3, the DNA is TGTGCCAGCAGCTTGGGGGGACTAGCGGAAACCGGGGAGCTGTTTTTT. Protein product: CASSLGGLAETGELFF. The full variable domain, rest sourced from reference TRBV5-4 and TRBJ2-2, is ETGVTQSPTHLIKTRGQQVTLRCSSQSGHNTVSWYQQALGQGPQFIFQYYREEENGRGNFPPRFSGLQFPNYSSELNVNALELDDSALYLCASSLGGLAETGELFFGEGSRLTVL.

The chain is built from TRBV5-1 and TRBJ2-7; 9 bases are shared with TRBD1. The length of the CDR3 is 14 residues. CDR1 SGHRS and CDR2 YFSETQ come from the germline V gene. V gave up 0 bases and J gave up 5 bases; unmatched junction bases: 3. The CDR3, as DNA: TGCGCCAGCAGCTTGGCGGGACAGGGCAACGAGCAGTACTTC. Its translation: CASSLAGQGNEQYF.

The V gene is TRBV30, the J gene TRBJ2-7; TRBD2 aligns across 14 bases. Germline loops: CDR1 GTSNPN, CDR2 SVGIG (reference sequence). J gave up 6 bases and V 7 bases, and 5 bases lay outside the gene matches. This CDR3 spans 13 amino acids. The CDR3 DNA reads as TGTGCCTCCGGGACTAGCGGGAGAAGCGAGCAGTACTTC. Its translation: CASGTSGRSEQYF. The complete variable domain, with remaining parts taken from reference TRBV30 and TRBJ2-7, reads SQTIHQWPATLVQPVGSPLSLECTVEGTSNPNLYWYRQAAGRGLQLLFYSVGIGQISSEVPQNLSASRPQDRQFILSSKKLLLSDSGFYLCASGTSGRSEQYFGPGTRLTVT.

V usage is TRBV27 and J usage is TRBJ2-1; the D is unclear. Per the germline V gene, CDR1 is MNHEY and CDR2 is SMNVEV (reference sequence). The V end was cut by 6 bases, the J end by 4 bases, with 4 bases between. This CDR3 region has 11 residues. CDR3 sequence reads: CASRAYNEQFF. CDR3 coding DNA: TGTGCCAGCAGAGCGTACAATGAGCAGTTCTTC.

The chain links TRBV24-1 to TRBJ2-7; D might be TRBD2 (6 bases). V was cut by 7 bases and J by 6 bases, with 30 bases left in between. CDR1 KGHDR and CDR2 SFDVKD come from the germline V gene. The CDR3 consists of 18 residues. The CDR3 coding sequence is TGTGCCACCAGCAAGTCTACTTCTGGTCCGGGAGCGTGGTCCGAGCAGTACTTC. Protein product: CATSKSTSGPGAWSEQYF.

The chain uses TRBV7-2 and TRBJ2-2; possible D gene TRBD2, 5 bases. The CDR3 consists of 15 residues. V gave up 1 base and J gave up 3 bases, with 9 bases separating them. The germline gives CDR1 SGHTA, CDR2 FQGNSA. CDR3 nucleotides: TGTGCCAGCAGCTTAGGTAGAGCGGACACCGGGGAGCTGTTTTTT. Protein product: CASSLGRADTGELFF.

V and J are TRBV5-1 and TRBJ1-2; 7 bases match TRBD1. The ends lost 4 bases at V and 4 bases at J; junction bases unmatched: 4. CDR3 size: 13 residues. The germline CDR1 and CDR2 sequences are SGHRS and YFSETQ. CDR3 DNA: TGCGCCAGCAGCCTAGGGACAGTCTATGGCTACACCTTC. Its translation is CASSLGTVYGYTF. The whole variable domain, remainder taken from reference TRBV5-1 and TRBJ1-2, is KAGVTQTPRYLIKTRGQQVTLSCSPISGHRSVSWYQQTPGQGLQFLFEYFSETQRNKGNFPGRFSGRQFSNSRSEMNVSTLELGDSALYLCASSLGTVYGYTFGSGTRLTVV.

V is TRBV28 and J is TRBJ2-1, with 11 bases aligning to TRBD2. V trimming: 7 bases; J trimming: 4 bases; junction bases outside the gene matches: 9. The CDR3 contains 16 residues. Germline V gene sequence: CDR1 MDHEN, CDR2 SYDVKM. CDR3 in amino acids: CASITLAGERYNEQFF. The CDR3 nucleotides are TGTGCCAGCATCACACTAGCGGGAGAACGTTACAATGAGCAGTTCTTC.

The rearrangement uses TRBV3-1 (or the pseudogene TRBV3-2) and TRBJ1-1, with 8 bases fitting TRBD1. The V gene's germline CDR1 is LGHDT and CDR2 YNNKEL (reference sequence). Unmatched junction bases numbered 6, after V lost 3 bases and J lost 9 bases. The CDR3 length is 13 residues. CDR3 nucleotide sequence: TGTGCCAGCAGCCATAGACAGGGGAGAAAAGCTTTCTTT. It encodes CASSHRQGRKAFF.

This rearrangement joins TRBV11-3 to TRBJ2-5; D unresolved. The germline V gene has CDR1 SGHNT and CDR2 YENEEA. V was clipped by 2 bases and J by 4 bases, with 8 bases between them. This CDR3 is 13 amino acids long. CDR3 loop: CASSLRRGETQYF. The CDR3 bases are TGTGCCAGCAGCTTAAGGCGAGGAGAGACCCAGTACTTC.

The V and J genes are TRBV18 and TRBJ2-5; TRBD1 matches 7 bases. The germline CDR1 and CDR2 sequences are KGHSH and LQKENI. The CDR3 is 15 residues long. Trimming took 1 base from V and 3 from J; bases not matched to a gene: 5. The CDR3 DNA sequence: TGTGCCAGCTCACCACGTCCAGGGGGTAAAGAGACCCAGTACTTC. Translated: CASSPRPGGKETQYF. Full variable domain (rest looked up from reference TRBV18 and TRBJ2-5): NAGVMQNPRHLVRRRGQEARLRCSPMKGHSHVYWYRQLPEEGLKFMVYLQKENIIDESGMPKERFSAEFPKEGPSILRIQQVVRGDSAAYFCASSPRPGGKETQYFGPGTRLLVL.

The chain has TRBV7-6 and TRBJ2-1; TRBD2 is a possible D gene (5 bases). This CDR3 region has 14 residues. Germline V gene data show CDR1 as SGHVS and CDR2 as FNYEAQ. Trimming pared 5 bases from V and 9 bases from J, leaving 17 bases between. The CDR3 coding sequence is TGTGCCAGCAGCCTTAGCGTCAGCCCCGGTGAGCAGTTCTTC. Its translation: CASSLSVSPGEQFF.